This paragraph reports one T cell receptor beta chain. How the authors handled the data: It was from reference gene primer amplification that nucleated cell counts were estimated. The protocol was immunoSEQ multiplex PCR, while the TCRdb copy is restricted to in-frame clones and leaves out a portion. From that table come the V and J calls and clone size; the DNA was used to work out D and trimming. The top ten clones hold about 15% of a sample with 100,000 to 150,000 clones, around 81% of them seen once. The data were taken from a study of blood T cell repertoires in COVID-19. Study context: There were acute and convalescent COVID-19 samples, and they came from the United States, Italy and Spain. T cells, B-cell-depleted T cells, or PBMCs provided the cDNA or gDNA that served as material.

Deletions cut 6 bases from V and 3 bases from J, with 11 bases between. The CDR3 is 13 residues long. CDR1 and CDR2 (germline): MNHEY, SVGEGT. Seattle's cohort entered during active infection and was followed longitudinally. What was sequenced was peripheral blood. This sequence originates from a man younger than 40 with COVID-19, enrolled during active disease. The V and J genes are TRBV6-2 or TRBV6-3 and TRBJ1-2, with D possibly being TRBD1 (5 bases). CDR3 sequence reads: CASSPGGDYGYTF. The DNA for the CDR3 is TGTGCCAGCAGCCCGGGGGGGGACTATGGCTACACCTTC.